This TCR beta chain was retrieved from a study of response to subunit inactivated influenza vaccine (dated by TCRdb to between 2018 and 2020). Notes on the research overall: Deep quantitative profiling of the T cell receptor repertoire was used in the study to follow responses to a trivalent subunit inactivated influenza vaccine. The paper's findings and limits, for the study overall: The authors suggested that each seasonal influenza vaccination may recruit only a limited number of new T cells.

Worth noting for this clonotype: Its target antigen remains unknown. Per-base qualities were not stored, and no clone one base away is much larger.

What this sample's time point label stands for: around 47 days after influenza vaccine administration. Library generation was performed with RT-PCR. This sample was sequenced with an Illumina HiSeq 2500. TCRdb passed the public sequencing reads through fastp at Q25 and MiXCR, retaining productive beta sequences. Rows matching on CDR3 protein sequence are summarized as one entry with the most common DNA and genes. For this sample the table gives fewer than 700,000 distinct CDR3 sequences, of which 10% to 15% were detected only once. Jointly, the top ten make up around 13% of the sample. Its CDR3 holds 15 amino acids, cysteine through phenylalanine. Only the CDR3 region is kept as DNA, spanning 45 bases read in frame from base 1. Clipping removes 4 bases from V and 3 bases from J, with 8 as the unmatched junction base count. For CDR1 and CDR2, the germline V gene lists SGHRS and YFSETQ.

This TCR derives from a man over 45 who received an inactivated influenza vaccine. Donor details come from another sample of the same person, matched by shared clones. The sequenced sample was PBMCs from blood, obtained roughly 45 days after vaccination. The V and J segments used are TRBV5-1 and TRBJ2-7, with TRBD1 matching 9 junction bases. The encoded CDR3 is CASSPTGQGFYEQYF. The DNA reads as follows: TGCGCCAGCAGCCCCACCGGACAGGGGTTCTACGAGCAGTACTTC.